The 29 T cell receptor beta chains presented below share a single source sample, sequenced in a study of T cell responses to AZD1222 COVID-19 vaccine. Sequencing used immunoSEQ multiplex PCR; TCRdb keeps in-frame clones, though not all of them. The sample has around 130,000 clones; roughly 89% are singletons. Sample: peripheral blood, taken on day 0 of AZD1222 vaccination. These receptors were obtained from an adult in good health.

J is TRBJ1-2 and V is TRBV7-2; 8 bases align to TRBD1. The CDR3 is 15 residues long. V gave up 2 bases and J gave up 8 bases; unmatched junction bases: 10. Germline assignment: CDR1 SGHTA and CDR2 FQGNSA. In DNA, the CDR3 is TGTGCCAGCAGCTTATTCTCCAGGGGGCGCGGGGGCTACACCTTC. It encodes CASSLFSRGRGGYTF.

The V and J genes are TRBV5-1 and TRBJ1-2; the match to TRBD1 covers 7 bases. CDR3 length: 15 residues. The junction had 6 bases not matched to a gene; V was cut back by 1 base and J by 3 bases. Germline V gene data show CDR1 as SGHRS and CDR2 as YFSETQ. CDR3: CASSLSQGEYYGYTF. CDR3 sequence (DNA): TGCGCCAGCAGCTTGAGCCAGGGGGAATACTATGGCTACACCTTC.

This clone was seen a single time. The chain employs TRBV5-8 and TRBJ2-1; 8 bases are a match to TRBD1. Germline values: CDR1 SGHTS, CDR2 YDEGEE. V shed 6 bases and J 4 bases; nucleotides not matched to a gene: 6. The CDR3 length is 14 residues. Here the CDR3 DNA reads TGTGCCAGCACAATGACAGGGGATTACAATGAGCAGTTCTTC. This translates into CASTMTGDYNEQFF.

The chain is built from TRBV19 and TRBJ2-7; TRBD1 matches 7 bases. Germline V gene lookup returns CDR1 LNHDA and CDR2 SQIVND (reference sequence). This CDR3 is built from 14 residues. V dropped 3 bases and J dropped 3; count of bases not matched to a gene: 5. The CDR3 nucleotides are TGTGCCAGTAGTATGGGGCAGGGGGTCTACGAGCAGTACTTC. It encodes CASSMGQGVYEQYF.

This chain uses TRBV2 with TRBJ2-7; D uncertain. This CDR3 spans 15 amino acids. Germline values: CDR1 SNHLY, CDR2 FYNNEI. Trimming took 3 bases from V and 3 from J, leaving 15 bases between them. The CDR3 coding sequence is TGTGCCAGCAGTGACGACAAGGCTCAATACTACGAGCAGTACTTC. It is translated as CASSDDKAQYYEQYF.

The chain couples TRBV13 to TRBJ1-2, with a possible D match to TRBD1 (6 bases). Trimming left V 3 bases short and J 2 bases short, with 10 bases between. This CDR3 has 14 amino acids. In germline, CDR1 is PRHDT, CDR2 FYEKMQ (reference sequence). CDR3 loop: CASSFGGPNYGYTF. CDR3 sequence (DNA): TGTGCCAGCAGCTTCGGGGGGCCAAACTATGGCTACACCTTC.

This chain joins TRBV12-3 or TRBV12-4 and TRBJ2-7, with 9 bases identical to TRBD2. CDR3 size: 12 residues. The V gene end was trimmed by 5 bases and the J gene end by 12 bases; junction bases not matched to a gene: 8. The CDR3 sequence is CASSVRGGGAYF. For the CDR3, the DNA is TGTGCCAGCAGTGTGCGCGGGGGGGGCGCGTACTTC.

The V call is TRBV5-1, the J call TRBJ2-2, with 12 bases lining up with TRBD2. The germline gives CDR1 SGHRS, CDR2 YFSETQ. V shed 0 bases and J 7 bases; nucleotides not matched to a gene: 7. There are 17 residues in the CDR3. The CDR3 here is CASSLVASGRAFGELFF. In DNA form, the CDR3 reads TGCGCCAGCAGCTTGGTGGCTAGCGGGAGGGCCTTCGGGGAGCTGTTTTTT. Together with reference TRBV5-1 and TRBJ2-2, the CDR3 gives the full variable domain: KAGVTQTPRYLIKTRGQQVTLSCSPISGHRSVSWYQQTPGQGLQFLFEYFSETQRNKGNFPGRFSGRQFSNSRSEMNVSTLELGDSALYLCASSLVASGRAFGELFFGEGSRLTVL.

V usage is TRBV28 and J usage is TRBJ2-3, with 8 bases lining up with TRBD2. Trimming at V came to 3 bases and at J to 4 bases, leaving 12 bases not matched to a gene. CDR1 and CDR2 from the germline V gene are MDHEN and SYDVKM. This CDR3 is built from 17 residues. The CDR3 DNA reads TGTGCCAGCAGTTTGTTTTTGACTAGCGTACGGCCAGATACGCAGTATTTT. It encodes CASSLFLTSVRPDTQYF.

DNA of the CDR3: TGCGCCAGCACCAAACGACCTGTGGCCGAAGAAAAACTGTTTTTT. Encoded protein: CASTKRPVAEEKLFF. The chain employs TRBV10-2 and TRBJ1-4; D ambiguous. Germline values: CDR1 WSHSY, CDR2 SAAADI. Trimming pared 7 bases from V and 8 bases from J, leaving 20 bases between. CDR3 length: 15 residues.

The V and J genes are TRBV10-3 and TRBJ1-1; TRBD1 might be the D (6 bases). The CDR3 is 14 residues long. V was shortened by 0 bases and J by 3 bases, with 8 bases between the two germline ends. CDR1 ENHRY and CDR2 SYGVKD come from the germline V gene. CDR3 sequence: CAISESPGDTEAFF. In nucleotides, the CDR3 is TGTGCCATCAGTGAGTCCCCAGGGGACACTGAAGCTTTCTTT.

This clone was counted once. The CDR3 bases are TGTGCCAGTAGTACAGGCCAGGGCGCCCACACTGAAGCTTTCTTT. It specifies CASSTGQGAHTEAFF. V and J are TRBV19 and TRBJ1-1, with D maybe TRBD1 (5 bases). The CDR3 has 15 amino acids. Trimming shortened V by 4 bases and J by 3 bases, and 15 bases separated the two germline ends. Germline CDR1 LNHDA, CDR2 SQIVND (reference sequence).

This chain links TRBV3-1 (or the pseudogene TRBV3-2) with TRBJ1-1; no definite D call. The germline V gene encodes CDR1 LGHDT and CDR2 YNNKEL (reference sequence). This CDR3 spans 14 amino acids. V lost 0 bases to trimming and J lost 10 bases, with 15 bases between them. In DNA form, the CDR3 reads TGTGCCAGCAGCCAAGATAATAGAAAGGGAGGAGCTTTCTTT. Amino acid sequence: CASSQDNRKGGAFF.

The CDR3: CASTGGNTIYF. As DNA, the CDR3 is TGTGCCAGCACAGGTGGAAACACCATATATTTT. The rearrangement uses TRBV3-1 (or the pseudogene TRBV3-2) and TRBJ1-3; D is unclear. This CDR3 comprises 11 residues. CDR1 is LGHDT and CDR2 is YNNKEL in the germline V gene (reference sequence). Trimming stripped 7 bases from V and 3 bases from J, with 4 bases between.

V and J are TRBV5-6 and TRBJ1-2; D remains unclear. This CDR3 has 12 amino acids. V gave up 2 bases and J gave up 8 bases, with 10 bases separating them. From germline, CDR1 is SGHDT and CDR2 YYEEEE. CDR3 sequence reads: CASSLRAEGYTF. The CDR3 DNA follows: TGTGCCAGCAGCTTACGAGCCGAAGGCTACACCTTC.

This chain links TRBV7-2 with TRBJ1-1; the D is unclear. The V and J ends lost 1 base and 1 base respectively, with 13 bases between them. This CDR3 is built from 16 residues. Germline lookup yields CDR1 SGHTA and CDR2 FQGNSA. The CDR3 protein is CASSLVVGRKNTEAFF. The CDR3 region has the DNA TGTGCCAGCAGCTTAGTAGTTGGAAGGAAGAACACTGAAGCTTTCTTT.

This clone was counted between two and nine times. CDR3 sequence (DNA): TGCGCCAGCAGCCCCCGGGACACGTATAATTCACCCCTCCACTTT. Amino acid sequence: CASSPRDTYNSPLHF. This rearrangement joins TRBV5-1 to TRBJ1-6; D is perhaps TRBD1 (6 bases). The germline CDR1 and CDR2 sequences are SGHRS and YFSETQ. The length of the CDR3 is 15 residues. V was shortened by 4 bases and J by 4 bases, with 12 bases between the two germline ends.

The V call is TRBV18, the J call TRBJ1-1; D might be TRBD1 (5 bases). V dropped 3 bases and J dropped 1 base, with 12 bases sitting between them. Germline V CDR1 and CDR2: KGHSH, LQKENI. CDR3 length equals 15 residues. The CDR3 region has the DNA TGTGCCAGCTCACCTCGACAGTCCCAGAACACTGAAGCTTTCTTT. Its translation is CASSPRQSQNTEAFF.

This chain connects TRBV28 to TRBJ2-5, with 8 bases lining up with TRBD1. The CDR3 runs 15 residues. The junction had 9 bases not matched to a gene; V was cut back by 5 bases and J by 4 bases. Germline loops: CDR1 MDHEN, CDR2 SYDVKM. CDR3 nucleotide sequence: TGTGCCAGCAGTCTCGACAGGGGCTGGGTAGAGACCCAGTACTTC. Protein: CASSLDRGWVETQYF. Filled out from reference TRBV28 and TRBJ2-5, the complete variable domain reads DVKVTQSSRYLVKRTGEKVFLECVQDMDHENMFWYRQDPGLGLRLIYFSYDVKMKEKGDIPEGYSVSREKKERFSLILESASTNQTSMYLCASSLDRGWVETQYFGPGTRLLVL.

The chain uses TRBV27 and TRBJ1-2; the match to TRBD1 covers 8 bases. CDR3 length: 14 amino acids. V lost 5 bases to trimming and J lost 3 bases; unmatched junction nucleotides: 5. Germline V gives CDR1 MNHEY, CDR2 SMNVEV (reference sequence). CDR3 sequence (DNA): TGTGCCAGCAGTAGACAGGGGACCCACTATGGCTACACCTTC. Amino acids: CASSRQGTHYGYTF.

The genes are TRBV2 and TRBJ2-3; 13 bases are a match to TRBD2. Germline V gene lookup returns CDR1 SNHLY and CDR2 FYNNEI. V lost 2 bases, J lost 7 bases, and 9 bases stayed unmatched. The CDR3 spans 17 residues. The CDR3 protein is CASSETGTSGKMNTQYF. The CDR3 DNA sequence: TGTGCCAGCAGTGAAACCGGGACTAGCGGGAAAATGAATACGCAGTATTTT.

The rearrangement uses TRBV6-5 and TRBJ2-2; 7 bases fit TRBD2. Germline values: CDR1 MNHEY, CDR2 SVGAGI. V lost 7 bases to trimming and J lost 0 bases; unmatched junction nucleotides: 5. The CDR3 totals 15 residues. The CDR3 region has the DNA TGTGCCAGCATAAGAGCGGGGCCGAACACCGGGGAGCTGTTTTTT. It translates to CASIRAGPNTGELFF.

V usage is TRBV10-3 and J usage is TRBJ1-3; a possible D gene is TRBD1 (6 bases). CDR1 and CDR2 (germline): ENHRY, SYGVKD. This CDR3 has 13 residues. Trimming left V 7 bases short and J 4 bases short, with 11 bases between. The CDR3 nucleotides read TGTGCCATCACCAGGGGATCCGGAAACACCATATATTTT. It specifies CAITRGSGNTIYF.

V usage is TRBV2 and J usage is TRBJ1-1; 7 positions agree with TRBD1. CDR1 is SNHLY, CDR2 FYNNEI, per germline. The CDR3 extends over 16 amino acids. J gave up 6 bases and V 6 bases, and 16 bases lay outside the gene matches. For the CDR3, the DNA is TGTGCCAGCAGGAAAGGGGCAGGGGGTAGATCGGCTGAAGCTTTCTTT. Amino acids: CASRKGAGGRSAEAFF.

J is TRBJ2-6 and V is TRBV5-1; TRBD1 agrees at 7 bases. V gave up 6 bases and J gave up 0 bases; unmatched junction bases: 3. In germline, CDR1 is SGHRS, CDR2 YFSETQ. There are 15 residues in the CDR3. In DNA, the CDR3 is TGCGCCAGCAACACAGGGGACTCTGGGGCCAACGTCCTGACTTTC. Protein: CASNTGDSGANVLTF.

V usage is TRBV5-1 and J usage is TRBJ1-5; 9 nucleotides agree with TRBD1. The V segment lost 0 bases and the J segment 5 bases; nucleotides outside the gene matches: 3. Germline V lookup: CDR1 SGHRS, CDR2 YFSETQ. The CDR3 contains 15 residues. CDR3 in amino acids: CASSLGDRDDQPQHF. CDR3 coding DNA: TGCGCCAGCAGCTTGGGGGACAGGGATGATCAGCCCCAGCATTTT.

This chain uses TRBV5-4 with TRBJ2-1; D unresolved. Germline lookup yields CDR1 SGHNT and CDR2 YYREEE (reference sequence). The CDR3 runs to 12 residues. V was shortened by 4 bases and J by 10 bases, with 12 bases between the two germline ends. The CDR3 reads CASSPDTIEQFF. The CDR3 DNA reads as TGTGCCAGCAGCCCCGATACTATCGAGCAGTTCTTC.

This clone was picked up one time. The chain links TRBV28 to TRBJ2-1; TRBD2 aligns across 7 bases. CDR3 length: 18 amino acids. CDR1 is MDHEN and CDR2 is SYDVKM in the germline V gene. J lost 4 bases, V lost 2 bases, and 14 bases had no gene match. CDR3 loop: CASSLAHGAGVGYNEQFF. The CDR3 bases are TGTGCCAGCAGTTTAGCCCACGGGGCGGGAGTGGGTTACAATGAGCAGTTCTTC. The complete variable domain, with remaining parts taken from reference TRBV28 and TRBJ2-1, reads DVKVTQSSRYLVKRTGEKVFLECVQDMDHENMFWYRQDPGLGLRLIYFSYDVKMKEKGDIPEGYSVSREKKERFSLILESASTNQTSMYLCASSLAHGAGVGYNEQFFGPGTRLTVL.

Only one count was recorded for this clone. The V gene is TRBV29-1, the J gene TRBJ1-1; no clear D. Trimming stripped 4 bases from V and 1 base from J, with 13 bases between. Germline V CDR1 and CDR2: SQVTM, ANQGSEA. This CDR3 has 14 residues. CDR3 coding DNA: TGCAGCGTTGCGGGTTATAATAAGAACACTGAAGCTTTCTTT. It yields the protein CSVAGYNKNTEAFF.